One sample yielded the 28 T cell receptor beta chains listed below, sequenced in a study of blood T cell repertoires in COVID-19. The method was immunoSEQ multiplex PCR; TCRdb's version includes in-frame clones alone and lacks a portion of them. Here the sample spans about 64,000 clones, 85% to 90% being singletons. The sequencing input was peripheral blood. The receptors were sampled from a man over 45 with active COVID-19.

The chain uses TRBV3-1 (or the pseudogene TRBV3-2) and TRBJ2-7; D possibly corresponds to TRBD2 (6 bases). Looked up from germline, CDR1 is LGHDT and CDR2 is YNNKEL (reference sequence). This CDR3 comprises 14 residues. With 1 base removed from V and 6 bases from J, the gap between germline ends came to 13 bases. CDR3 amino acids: CASSQAGWRGEQYF. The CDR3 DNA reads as TGTGCCAGCAGCCAAGCGGGGTGGCGGGGCGAGCAGTACTTC.

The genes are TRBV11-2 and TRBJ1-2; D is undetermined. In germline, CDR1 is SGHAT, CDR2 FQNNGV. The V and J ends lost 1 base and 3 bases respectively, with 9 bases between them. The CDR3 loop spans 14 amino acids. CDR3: CASSLGSPYYGYTF. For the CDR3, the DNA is TGTGCCAGCAGCTTAGGCAGTCCTTACTATGGCTACACCTTC.

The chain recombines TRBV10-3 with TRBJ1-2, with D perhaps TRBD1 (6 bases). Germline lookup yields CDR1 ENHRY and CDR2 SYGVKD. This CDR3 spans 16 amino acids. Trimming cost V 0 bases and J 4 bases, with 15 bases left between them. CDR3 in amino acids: CAISESRTVDPYGYTF. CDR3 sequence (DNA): TGTGCCATCAGTGAGTCTCGGACAGTGGACCCCTATGGCTACACCTTC.

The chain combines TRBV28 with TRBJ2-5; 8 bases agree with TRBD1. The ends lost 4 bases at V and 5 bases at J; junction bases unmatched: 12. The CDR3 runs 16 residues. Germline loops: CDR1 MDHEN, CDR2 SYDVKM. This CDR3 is CASSSNYGTGGETQYF. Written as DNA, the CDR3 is TGTGCCAGCAGTTCGAATTACGGGACAGGAGGGGAGACCCAGTACTTC.

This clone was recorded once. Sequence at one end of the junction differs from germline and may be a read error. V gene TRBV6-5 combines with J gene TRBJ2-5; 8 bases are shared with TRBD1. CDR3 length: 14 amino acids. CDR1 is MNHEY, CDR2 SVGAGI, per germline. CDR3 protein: CASSRQGPQKTQYF. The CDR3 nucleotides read TGTGCCAGCAGTCGACAGGGGCCCCAAAAGACCCAGTACTTC.

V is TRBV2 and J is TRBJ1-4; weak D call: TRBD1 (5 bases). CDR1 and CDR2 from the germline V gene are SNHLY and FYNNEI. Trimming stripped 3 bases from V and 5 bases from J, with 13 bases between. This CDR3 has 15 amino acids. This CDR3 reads CASSDSGHFNEKLFF. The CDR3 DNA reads TGTGCCAGCAGTGATAGTGGACACTTCAATGAAAAACTGTTTTTT.

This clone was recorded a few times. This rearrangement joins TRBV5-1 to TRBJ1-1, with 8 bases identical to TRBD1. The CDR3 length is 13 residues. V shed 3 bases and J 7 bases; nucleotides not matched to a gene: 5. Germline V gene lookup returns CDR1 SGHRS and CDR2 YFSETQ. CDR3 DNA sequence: TGCGCCAGCAGCTCCACCGGACAGGGTGAAGCTTTCTTT. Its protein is CASSSTGQGEAFF.

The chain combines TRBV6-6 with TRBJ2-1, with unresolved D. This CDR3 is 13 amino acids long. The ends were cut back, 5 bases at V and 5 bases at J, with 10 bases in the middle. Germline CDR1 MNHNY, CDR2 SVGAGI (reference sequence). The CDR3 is CASSRTDNNEQFF. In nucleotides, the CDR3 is TGTGCCAGCAGTCGCACAGACAACAATGAGCAGTTCTTC.

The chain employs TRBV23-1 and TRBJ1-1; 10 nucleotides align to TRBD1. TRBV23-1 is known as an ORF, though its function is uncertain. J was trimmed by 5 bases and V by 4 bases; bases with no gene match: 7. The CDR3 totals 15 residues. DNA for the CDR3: TGCGCCAGCAGTCGATCCGACAGGGGGCTTACTGAAGCTTTCTTT. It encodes CASSRSDRGLTEAFF.

The CDR3 region is CASSLMGQGNYGYTF. The CDR3 DNA reads as TGTGCCAGCAGTTTAATGGGACAGGGCAACTATGGCTACACCTTC. The chain has TRBV27 and TRBJ1-2, with 9 positions matching TRBD1. V dropped 2 bases and J dropped 2; count of bases not matched to a gene: 3. In germline, CDR1 is MNHEY, CDR2 SMNVEV (reference sequence). The CDR3 sequence is 15 residues long.

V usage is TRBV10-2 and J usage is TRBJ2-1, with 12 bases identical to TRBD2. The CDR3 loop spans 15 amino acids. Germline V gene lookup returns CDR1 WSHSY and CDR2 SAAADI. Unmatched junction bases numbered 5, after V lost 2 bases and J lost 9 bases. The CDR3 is CASSELAGGPGEQFF. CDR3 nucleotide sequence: TGCGCCAGCAGTGAGCTAGCGGGGGGGCCCGGTGAGCAGTTCTTC.

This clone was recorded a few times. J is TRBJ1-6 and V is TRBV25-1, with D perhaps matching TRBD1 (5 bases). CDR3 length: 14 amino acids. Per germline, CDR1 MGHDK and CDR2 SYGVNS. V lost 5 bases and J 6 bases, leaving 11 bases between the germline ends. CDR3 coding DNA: TGTGCCAGCAGTAGGGGAGGATTTAATTCACCCCTCCACTTT. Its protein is CASSRGGFNSPLHF.

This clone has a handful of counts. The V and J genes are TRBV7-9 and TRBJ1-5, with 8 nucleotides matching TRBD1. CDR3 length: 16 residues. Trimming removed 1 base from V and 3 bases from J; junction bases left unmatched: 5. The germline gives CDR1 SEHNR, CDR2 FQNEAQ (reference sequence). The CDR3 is CASSLEQGANNQPQHF. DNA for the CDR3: TGTGCCAGCAGCTTAGAGCAGGGGGCGAACAATCAGCCCCAGCATTTT.

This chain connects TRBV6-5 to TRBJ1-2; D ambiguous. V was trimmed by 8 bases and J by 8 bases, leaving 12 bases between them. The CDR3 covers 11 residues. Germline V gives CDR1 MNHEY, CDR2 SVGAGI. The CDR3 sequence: CASGYGGGYTF. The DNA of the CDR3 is TGTGCCAGCGGATACGGAGGCGGCTACACCTTC.

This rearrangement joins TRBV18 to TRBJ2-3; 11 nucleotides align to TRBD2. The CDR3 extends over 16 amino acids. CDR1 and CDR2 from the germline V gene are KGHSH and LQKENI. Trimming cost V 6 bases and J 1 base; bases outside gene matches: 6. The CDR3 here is CASSSTSGERTDTQYF. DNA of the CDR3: TGTGCCAGCTCTTCGACTAGCGGGGAGCGCACAGATACGCAGTATTTT.

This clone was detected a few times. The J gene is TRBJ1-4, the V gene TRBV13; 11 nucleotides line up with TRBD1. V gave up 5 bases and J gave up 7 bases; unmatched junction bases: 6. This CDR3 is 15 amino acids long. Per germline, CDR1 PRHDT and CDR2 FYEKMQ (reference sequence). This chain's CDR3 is CASSPPGTGGEKLFF. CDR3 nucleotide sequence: TGTGCCAGCAGCCCCCCCGGGACAGGGGGTGAAAAACTGTTTTTT.

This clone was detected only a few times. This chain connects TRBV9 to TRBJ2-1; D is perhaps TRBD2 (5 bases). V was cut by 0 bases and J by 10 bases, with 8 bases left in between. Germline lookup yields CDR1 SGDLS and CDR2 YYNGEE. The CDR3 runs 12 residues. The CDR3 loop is CASSVDSGEQFF. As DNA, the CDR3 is TGTGCCAGCAGCGTAGATTCGGGGGAGCAGTTCTTC.

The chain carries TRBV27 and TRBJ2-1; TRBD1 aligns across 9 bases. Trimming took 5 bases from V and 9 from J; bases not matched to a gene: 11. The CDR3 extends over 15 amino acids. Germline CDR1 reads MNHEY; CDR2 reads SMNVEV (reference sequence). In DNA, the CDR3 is TGTGCCAGCAGTATACGACAGGGGGTGAAAGCTGAGCAGTTCTTC. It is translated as CASSIRQGVKAEQFF.

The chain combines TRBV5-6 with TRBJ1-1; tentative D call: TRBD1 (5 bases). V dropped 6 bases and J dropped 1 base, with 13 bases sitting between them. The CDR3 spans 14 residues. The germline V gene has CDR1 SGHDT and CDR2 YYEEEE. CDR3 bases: TGTGCCAGCACCCGGACAAGGGCGAACACTGAAGCTTTCTTT. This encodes CASTRTRANTEAFF. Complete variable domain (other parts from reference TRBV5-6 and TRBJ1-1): DAGVTQSPTHLIKTRGQQVTLRCSPKSGHDTVSWYQQALGQGPQFIFQYYEEEERQRGNFPDRFSGHQFPNYSSELNVNALLLGDSALYLCASTRTRANTEAFFGQGTRLTVV.

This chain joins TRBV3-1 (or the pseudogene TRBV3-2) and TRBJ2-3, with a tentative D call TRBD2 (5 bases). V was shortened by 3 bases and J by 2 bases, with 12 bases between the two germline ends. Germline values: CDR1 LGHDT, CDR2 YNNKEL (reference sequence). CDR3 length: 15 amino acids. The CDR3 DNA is TGTGCCAGCAGCCACGCCGGACTTATCACAGATACGCAGTATTTT. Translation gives CASSHAGLITDTQYF.

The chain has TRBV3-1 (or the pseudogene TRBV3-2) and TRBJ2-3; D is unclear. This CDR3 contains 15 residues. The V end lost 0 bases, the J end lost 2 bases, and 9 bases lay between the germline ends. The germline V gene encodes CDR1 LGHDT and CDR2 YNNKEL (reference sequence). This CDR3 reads CASSQDPRNTDTQYF. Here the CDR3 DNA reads TGTGCCAGCAGCCAAGATCCGCGCAACACAGATACGCAGTATTTT.

CDR3 nucleotides: TGTGCCAGCAGCGCCAGCGGCGGCGTGAACACCGGGGAGCTGTTTTTT. Its protein product is CASSASGGVNTGELFF. V usage is TRBV7-2 and J usage is TRBJ2-2, with D tentatively TRBD2 (5 bases). The CDR3 covers 16 residues. Germline V CDR1 and CDR2: SGHTA, FQGNSA. The V and J ends lost 5 bases and 1 base respectively, with 14 bases between them. Using reference TRBV7-2 and TRBJ2-2 for the parts outside the CDR3, the full variable domain is GAGVSQSPSNKVTEKGKDVELRCDPISGHTALYWYRQSLGQGLEFLIYFQGNSAPDKSGLPSDRFSAERTGGSVSTLTIQRTQQEDSAVYLCASSASGGVNTGELFFGEGSRLTVL.

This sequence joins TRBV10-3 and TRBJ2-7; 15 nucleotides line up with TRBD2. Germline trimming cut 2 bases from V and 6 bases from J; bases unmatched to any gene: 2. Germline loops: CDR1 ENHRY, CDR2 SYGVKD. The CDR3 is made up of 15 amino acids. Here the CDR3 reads CAISEPGLAGGEQYF. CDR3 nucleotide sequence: TGTGCCATCAGTGAGCCGGGACTAGCGGGAGGCGAGCAGTACTTC.

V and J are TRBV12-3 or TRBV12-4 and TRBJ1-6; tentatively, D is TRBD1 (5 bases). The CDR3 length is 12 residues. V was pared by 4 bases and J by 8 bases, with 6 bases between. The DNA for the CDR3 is TGTGCCAGCAGTTGGGGGGATTCACCCCTCCACTTT. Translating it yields CASSWGDSPLHF.

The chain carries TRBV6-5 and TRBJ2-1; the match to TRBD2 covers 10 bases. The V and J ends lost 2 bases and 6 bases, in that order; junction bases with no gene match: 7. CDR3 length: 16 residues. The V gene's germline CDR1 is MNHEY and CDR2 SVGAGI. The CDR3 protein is CASSYRAGGRSNEQFF. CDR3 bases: TGTGCCAGCAGTTACCGAGCGGGGGGGCGGAGCAATGAGCAGTTCTTC.

The CDR3 DNA is TGTGCCAGCAGCTCCGGGACTAGCGGGAGCAAAGAGACCCAGTACTTC. Translation: CASSSGTSGSKETQYF. This sequence joins TRBV5-4 and TRBJ2-5; 14 positions match TRBD2. Unmatched junction bases numbered 4, after V lost 3 bases and J lost 3 bases. The CDR3 contains 16 residues. Per the germline V gene, CDR1 is SGHNT and CDR2 is YYREEE (reference sequence).

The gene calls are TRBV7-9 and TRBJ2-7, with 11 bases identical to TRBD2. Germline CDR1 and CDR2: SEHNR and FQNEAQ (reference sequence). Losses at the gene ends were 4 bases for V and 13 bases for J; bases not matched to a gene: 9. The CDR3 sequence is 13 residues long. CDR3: CASSSQETSGGYF. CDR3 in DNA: TGTGCCAGCAGCTCGCAAGAAACTAGCGGGGGTTACTTC.

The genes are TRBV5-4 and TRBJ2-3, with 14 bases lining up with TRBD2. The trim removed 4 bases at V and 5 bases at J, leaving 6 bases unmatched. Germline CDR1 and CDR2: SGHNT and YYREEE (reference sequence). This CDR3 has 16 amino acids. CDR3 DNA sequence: TGTGCCAGCAGCAGAAGGGGGACTAGCGGGGGAGATACGCAGTATTTT. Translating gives CASSRRGTSGGDTQYF.